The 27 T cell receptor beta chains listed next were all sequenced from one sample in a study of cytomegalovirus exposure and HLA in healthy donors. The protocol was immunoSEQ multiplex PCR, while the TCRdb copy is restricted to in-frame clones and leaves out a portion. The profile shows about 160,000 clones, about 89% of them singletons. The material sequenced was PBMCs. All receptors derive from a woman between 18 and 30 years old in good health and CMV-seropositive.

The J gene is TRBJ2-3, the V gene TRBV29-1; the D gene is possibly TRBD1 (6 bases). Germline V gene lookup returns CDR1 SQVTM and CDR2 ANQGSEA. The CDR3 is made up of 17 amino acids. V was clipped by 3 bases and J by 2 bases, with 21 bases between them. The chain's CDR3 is CSVDVYPGRGPTDTQYF. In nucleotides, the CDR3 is TGCAGCGTTGATGTTTACCCGGGCAGGGGTCCCACAGATACGCAGTATTTT.

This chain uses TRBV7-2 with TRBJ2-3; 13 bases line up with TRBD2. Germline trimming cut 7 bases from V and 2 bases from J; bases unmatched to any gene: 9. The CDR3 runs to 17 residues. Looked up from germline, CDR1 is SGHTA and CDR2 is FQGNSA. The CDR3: CASKKPGLAGPTDTQYF. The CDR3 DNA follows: TGTGCCAGCAAAAAACCGGGACTAGCGGGGCCCACAGATACGCAGTATTTT.

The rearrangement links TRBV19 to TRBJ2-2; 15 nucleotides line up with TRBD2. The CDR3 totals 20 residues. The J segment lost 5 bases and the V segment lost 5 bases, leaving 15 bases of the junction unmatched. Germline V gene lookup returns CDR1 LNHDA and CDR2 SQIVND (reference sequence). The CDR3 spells CASSPEVPGTSGGWTGELFF. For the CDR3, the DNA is TGTGCCAGTAGTCCCGAAGTGCCCGGGACTAGCGGGGGGTGGACCGGGGAGCTGTTTTTT. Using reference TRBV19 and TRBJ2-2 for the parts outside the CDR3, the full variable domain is DGGITQSPKYLFRKEGQNVTLSCEQNLNHDAMYWYRQDPGQGLRLIYYSQIVNDFQKGDIAEGYSVSREKKESFPLTVTSAQKNPTAFYLCASSPEVPGTSGGWTGELFFGEGSRLTVL.

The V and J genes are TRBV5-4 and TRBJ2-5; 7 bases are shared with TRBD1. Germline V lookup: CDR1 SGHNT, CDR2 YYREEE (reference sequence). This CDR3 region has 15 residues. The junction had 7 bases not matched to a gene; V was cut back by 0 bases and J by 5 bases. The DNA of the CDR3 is TGTGCCAGCAGCTTGGAGGGGGCCTCGTGGGAGACCCAGTACTTC. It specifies CASSLEGASWETQYF.

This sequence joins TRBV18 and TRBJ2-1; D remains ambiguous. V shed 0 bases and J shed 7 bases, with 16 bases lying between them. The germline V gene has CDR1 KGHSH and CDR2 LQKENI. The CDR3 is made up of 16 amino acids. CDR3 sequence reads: CASSPPSAGVTNEQFF. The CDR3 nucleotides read TGTGCCAGCTCACCACCGTCCGCAGGCGTCACGAATGAGCAGTTCTTC. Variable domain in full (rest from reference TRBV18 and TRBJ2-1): NAGVMQNPRHLVRRRGQEARLRCSPMKGHSHVYWYRQLPEEGLKFMVYLQKENIIDESGMPKERFSAEFPKEGPSILRIQQVVRGDSAAYFCASSPPSAGVTNEQFFGPGTRLTVL.

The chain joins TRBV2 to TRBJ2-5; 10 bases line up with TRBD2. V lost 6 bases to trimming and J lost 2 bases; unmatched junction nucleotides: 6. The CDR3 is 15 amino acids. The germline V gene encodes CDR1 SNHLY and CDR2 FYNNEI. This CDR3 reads CASRRTSGPQETQYF. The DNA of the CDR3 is TGTGCCAGCAGGAGGACTAGCGGCCCACAAGAGACCCAGTACTTC. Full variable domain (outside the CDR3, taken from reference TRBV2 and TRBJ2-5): EPEVTQTPSHQVTQMGQEVILRCVPISNHLYFYWYRQILGQKVEFLVSFYNNEISEKSEIFDDQFSVERPDGSNFTLKIRSTKLEDSAMYFCASRRTSGPQETQYFGPGTRLLVL.

The CDR3 region has the DNA TGTGCCAGCAGGAGGAGTCACGAGCAGTACTTC. Its protein is CASRRSHEQYF. The chain employs TRBV28 and TRBJ2-7; D is uncertain. Trimming cost V 6 bases and J 5 bases, with 8 bases left between them. Germline CDR1 is MDHEN and CDR2 is SYDVKM. The CDR3 is 11 residues long.

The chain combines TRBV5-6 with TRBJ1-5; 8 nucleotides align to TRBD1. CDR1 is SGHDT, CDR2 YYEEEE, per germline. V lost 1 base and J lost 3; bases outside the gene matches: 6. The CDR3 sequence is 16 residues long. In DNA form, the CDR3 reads TGTGCCAGCAGCTTGTACGGGACAGGCCTCAATCAGCCCCAGCATTTT. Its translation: CASSLYGTGLNQPQHF.

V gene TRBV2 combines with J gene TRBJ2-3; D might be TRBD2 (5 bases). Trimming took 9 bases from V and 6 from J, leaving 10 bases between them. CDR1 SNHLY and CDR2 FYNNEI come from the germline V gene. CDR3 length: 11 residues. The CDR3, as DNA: TGTGCCAGTGAGGGATCCGATACGCAGTATTTT. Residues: CASEGSDTQYF.

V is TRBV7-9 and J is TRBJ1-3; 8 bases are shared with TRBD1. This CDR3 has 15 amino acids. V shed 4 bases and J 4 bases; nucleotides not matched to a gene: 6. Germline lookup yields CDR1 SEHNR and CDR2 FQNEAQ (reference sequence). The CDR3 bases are TGTGCCAGCAGCTCCCGGACAGGGACGGGAAACACCATATATTTT. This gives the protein CASSSRTGTGNTIYF.

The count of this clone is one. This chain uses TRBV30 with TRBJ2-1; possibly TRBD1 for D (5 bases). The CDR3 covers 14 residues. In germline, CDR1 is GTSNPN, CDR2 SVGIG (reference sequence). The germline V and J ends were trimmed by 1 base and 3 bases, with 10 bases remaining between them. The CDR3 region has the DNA TGTGCCTGGAGTGGCAGGGTAAACTACAATGAGCAGTTCTTC. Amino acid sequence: CAWSGRVNYNEQFF.

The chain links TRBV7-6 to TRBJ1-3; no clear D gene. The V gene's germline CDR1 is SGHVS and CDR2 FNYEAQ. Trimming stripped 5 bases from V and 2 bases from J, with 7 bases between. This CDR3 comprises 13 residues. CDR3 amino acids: CASSTNTGNTIYF. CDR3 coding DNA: TGTGCCAGCAGCACTAACACTGGAAACACCATATATTTT.

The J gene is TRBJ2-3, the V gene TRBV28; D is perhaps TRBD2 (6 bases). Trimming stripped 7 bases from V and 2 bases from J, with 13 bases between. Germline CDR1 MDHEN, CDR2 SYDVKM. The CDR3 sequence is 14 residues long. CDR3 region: CASTSVGPTDTQYF. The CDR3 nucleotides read TGTGCCAGCACTAGCGTCGGCCCCACAGATACGCAGTATTTT.

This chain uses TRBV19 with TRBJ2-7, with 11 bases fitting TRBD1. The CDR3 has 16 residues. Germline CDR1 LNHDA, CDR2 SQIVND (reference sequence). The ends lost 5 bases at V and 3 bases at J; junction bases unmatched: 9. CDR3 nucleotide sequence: TGTGCCAGTAGTCCAACCACCGGGACAGGGGGCTACGAGCAGTACTTC. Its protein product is CASSPTTGTGGYEQYF.

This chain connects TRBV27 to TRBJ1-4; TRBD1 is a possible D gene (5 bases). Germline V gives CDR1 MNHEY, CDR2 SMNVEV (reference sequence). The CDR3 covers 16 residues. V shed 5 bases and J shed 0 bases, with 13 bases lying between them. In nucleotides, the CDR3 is TGTGCCAGCAGTCCCTGGGAAGGGGCAACTAATGAAAAACTGTTTTTT. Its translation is CASSPWEGATNEKLFF. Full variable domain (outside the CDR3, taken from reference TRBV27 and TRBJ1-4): EAQVTQNPRYLITVTGKKLTVTCSQNMNHEYMSWYRQDPGLGLRQIYYSMNVEVTDKGDVPEGYKVSRKEKRNFPLILESPSPNQTSLYFCASSPWEGATNEKLFFGSGTQLSVL.

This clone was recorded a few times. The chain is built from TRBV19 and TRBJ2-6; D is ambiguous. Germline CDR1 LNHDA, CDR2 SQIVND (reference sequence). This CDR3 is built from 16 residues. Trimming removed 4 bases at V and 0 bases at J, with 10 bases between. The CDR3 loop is CASSTLRLSGANVLTF. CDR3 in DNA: TGTGCCAGTAGTACATTAAGACTCTCTGGGGCCAACGTCCTGACTTTC.

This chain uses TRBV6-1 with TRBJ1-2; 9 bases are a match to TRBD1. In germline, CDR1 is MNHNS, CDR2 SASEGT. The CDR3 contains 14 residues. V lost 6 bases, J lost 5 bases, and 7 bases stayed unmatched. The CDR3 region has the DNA TGTGCCAGCAGAGGGGGACAGGGCGTTTATGGCTACACCTTC. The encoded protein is CASRGGQGVYGYTF.

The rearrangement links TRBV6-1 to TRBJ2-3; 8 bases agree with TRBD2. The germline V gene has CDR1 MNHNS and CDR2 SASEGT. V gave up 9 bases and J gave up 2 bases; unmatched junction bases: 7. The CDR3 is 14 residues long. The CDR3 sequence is CASTSGGDTDTQYF. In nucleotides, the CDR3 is TGTGCCAGTACGAGCGGGGGCGACACAGATACGCAGTATTTT.

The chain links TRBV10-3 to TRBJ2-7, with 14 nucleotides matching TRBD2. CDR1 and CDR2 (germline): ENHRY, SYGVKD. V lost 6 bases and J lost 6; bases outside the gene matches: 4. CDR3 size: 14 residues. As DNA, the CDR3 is TGTGCCATCAGGGGACTAGCGGGAGAACTCGAGCAGTACTTC. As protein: CAIRGLAGELEQYF.

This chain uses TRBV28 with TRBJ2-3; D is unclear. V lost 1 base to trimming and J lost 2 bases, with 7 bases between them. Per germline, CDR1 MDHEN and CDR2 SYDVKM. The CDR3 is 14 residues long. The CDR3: CASSLYGATDTQYF. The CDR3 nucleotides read TGTGCCAGCAGTTTATACGGAGCCACAGATACGCAGTATTTT.

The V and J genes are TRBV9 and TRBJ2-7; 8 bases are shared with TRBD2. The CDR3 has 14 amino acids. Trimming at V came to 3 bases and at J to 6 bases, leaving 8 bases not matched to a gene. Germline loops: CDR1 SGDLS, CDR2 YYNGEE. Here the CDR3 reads CASSAGGLELEQYF. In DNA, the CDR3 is TGTGCCAGCAGCGCGGGGGGGCTGGAGCTCGAGCAGTACTTC.

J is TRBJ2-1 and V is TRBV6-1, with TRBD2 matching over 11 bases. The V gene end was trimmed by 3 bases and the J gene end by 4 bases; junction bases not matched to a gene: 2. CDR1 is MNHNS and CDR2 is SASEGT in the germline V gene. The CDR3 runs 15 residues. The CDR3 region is CASSETSGVYNEQFF. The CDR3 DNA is TGTGCCAGCAGTGAGACTAGCGGGGTTTACAATGAGCAGTTCTTC.

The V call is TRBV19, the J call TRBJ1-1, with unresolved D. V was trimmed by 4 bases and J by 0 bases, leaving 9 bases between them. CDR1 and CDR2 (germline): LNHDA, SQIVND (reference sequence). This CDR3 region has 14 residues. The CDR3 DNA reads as TGTGCCAGTAGTAGGCCCCAGGTGAACACTGAAGCTTTCTTT. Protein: CASSRPQVNTEAFF.

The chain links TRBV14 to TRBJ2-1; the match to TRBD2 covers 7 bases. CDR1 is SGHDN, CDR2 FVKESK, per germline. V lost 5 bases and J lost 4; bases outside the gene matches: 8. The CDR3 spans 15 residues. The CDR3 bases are TGTGCCAGCAGCAAAGGGGCTAGCGGATACAATGAGCAGTTCTTC. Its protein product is CASSKGASGYNEQFF.

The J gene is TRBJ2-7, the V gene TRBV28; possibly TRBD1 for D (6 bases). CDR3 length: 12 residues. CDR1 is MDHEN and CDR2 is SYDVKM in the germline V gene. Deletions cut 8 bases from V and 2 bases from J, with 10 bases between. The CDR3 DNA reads TGTGCCAGCCGGGACACTACCTACGAGCAGTACTTC. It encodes CASRDTTYEQYF.

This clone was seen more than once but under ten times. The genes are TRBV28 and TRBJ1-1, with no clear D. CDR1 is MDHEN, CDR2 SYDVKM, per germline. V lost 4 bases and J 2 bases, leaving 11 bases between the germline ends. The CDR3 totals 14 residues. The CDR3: CASSSITYNTEAFF. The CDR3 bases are TGTGCCAGCAGTTCGATTACCTACAACACTGAAGCTTTCTTT.

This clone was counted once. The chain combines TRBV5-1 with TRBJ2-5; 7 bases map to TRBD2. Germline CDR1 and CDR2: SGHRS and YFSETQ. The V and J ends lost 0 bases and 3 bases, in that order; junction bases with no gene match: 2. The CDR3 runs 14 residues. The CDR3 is CASSLASGKETQYF. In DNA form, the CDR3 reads TGCGCCAGCAGCTTGGCTAGCGGTAAAGAGACCCAGTACTTC.